The clone carrying this T cell receptor beta chain came up a few times. Sequencing was performed with immunoSEQ multiplex PCR; in TCRdb, only in-frame clones are kept and a portion is missing. The table shows about 680,000 clones, with 60% to 75% occurring only once. CDR3 length equals 15 residues. Germline V gene lookup returns CDR1 SEHNR and CDR2 FQNEAQ (reference sequence). Trimming at V came to 7 bases and at J to 3 bases, leaving 6 bases not matched to a gene. This specimen comes from a study of shared clonotypes between healthy human individuals. This chain uses TRBV7-9 with TRBJ2-1; 10 bases align to TRBD2. Sample: memory CD4+ T cells sorted from blood. The subset: CD45RA-negative fraction. This receptor was identified in a woman between 25 and 40 years old in good health. CDR3 residues: CASTLAGALYNEQFF. CDR3 DNA sequence: TGTGCCAGCACCCTAGCGGGAGCGCTCTACAATGAGCAGTTCTTC.